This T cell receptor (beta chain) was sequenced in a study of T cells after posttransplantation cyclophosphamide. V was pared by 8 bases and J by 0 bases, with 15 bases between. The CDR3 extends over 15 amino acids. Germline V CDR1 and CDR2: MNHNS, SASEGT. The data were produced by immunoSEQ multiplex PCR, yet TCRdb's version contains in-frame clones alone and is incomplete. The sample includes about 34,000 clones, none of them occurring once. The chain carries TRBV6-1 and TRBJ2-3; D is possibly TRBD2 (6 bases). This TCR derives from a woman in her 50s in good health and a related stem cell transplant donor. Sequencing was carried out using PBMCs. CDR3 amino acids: CASRIIAASTDTQYF. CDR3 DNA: TGTGCCAGCCGGATCATAGCGGCTAGCACAGATACGCAGTATTTT.